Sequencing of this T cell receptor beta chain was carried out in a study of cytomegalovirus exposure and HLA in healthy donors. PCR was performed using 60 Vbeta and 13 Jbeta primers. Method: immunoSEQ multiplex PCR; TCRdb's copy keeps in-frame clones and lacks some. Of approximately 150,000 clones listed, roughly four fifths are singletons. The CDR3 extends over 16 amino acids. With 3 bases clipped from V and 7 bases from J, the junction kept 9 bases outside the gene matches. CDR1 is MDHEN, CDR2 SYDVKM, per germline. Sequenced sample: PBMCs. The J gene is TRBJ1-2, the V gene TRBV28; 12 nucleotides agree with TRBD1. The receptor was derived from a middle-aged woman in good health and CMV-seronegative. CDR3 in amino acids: CASSFMGTGGLGGYTF. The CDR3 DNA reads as TGTGCCAGCAGTTTCATGGGGACAGGGGGCCTTGGTGGCTACACCTTC.